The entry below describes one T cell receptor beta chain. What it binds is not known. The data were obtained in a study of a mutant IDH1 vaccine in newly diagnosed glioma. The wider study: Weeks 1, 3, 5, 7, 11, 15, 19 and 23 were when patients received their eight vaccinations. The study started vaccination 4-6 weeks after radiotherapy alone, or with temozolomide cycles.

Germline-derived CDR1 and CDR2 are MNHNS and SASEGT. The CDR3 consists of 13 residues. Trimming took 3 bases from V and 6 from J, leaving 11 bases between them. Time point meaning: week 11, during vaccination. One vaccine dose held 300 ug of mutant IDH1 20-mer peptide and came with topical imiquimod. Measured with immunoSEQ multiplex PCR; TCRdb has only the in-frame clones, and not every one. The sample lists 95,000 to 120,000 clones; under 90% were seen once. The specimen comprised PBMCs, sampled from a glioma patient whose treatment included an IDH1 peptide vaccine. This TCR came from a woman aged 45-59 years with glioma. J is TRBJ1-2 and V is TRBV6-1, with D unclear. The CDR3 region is CASSDRSFDGYTF. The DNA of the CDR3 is TGTGCCAGCAGTGACAGATCCTTTGATGGCTACACCTTC.